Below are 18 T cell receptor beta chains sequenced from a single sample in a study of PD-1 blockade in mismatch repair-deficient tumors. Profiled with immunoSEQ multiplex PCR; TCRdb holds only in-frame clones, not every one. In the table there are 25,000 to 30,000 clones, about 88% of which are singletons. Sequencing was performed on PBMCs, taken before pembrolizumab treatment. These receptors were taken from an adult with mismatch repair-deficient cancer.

The CDR3, as DNA: TGTGCCAGCAGCTTAGTTAGCTCTGGGGCCAACGTCCTGACTTTC. Translated: CASSLVSSGANVLTF. The chain recombines TRBV7-9 with TRBJ2-6; D is unresolved. There are 15 residues in the CDR3. Germline CDR1 SEHNR, CDR2 FQNEAQ (reference sequence). The V gene lost 1 base and the J gene lost 0 bases, with 4 bases spanning the gap.

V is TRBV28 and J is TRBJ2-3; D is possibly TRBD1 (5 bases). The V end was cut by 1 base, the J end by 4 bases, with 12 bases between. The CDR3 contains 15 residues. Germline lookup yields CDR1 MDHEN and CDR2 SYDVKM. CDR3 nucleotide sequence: TGTGCCAGCAGTTTATTCCAGCTCAGGGCAGATACGCAGTATTTT. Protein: CASSLFQLRADTQYF.

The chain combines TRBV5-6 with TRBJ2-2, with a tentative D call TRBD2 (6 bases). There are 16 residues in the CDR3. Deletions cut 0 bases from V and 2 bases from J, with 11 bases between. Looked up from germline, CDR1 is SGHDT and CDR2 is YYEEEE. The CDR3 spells CASSLAASANTGELFF. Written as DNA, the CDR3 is TGTGCCAGCAGCTTGGCGGCTAGCGCAAACACCGGGGAGCTGTTTTTT.

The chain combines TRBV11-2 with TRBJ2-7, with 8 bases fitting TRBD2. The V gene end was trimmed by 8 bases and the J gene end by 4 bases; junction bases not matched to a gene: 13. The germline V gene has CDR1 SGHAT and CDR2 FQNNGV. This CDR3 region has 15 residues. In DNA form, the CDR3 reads TGTGCCAGCCTTCCGGGGGGGCCGAATACTTACGAGCAGTACTTC. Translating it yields CASLPGGPNTYEQYF.

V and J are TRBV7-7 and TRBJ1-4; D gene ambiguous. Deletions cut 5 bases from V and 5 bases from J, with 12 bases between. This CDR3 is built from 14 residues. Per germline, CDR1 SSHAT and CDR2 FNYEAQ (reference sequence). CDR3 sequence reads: CASSPGRLNEKLFF. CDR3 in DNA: TGTGCCAGCAGCCCCGGCAGGTTGAATGAAAAACTGTTTTTT.

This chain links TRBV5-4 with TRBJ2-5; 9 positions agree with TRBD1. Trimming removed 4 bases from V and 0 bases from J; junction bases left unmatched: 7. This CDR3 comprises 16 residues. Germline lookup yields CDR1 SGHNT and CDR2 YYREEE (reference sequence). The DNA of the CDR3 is TGTGCCAGCAGCAATAAGTGGGACAGGGACCAAGAGACCCAGTACTTC. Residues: CASSNKWDRDQETQYF.

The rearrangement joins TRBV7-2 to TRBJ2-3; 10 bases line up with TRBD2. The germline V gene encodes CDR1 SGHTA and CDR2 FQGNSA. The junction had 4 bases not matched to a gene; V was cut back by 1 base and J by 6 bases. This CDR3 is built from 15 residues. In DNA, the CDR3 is TGTGCCAGCAGCTTAGGGCTAGCGGGAGAGGATACGCAGTATTTT. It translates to CASSLGLAGEDTQYF.

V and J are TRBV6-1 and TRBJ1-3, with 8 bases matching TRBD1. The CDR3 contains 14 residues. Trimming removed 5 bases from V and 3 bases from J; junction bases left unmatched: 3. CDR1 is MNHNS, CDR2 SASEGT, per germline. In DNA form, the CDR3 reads TGTGCCAGCAGTCCCGGGACAGGTGGAAACACCATATATTTT. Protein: CASSPGTGGNTIYF.

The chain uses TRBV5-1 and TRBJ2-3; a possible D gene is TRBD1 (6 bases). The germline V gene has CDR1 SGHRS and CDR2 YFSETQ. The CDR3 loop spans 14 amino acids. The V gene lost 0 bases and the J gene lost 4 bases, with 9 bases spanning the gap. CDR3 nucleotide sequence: TGCGCCAGCAGCTTGGAGACAGGAGCAGATACGCAGTATTTT. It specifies CASSLETGADTQYF.

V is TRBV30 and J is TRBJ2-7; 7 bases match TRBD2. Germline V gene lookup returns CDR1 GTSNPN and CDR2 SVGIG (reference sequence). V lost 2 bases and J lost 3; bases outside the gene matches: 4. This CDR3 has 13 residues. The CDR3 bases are TGTGCCTGGAGTTCTAGCGGTTACTACGAGCAGTACTTC. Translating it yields CAWSSSGYYEQYF.

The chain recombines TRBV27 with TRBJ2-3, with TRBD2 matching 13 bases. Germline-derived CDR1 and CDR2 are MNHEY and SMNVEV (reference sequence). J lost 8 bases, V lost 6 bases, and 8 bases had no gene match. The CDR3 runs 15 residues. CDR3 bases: TGTGCCAGCAGCGGTGGGACTAGCGGGACCCGTACGCAGTATTTT. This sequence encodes CASSGGTSGTRTQYF.

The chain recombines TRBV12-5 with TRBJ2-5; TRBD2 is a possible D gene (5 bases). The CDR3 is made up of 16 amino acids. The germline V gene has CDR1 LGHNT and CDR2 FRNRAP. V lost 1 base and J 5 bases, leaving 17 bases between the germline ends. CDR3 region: CASGLGLLGETETQYF. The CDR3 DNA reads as TGTGCTAGTGGTTTGGGTCTGCTCGGGGAAACGGAGACCCAGTACTTC.

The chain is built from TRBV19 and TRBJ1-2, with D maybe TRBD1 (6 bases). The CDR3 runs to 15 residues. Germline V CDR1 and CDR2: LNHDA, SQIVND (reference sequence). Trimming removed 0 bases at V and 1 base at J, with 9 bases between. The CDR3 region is CASSIEAGVNYGYTF. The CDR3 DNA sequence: TGTGCCAGTAGTATAGAGGCAGGGGTTAACTATGGCTACACCTTC.

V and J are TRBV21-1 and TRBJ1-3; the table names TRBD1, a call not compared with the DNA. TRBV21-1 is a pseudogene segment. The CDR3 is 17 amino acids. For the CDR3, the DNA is TGTGCCAGCAGCAAAGGTAAACCGGGACAAGAGGGAAACACCATATATTTT. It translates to CASSKGKPGQEGNTIYF.

CDR3 residues: CSVVYSYGYTF. The CDR3 DNA follows: TGCAGCGTTGTGTACAGCTATGGCTACACCTTC. The chain links TRBV29-1 to TRBJ1-2, with D uncertain. The CDR3 contains 11 residues. Trimming left V 4 bases short and J 4 bases short, with 7 bases between. Looked up from germline, CDR1 is SQVTM and CDR2 is ANQGSEA. Full variable domain (outside the CDR3, taken from reference TRBV29-1 and TRBJ1-2): SAVISQKPSRDICQRGTSLTIQCQVDSQVTMMFWYRQQPGQSLTLIATANQGSEATYESGFVIDKFPISRPNLTFSTLTVSNMSPEDSSIYLCSVVYSYGYTFGSGTRLTVV.

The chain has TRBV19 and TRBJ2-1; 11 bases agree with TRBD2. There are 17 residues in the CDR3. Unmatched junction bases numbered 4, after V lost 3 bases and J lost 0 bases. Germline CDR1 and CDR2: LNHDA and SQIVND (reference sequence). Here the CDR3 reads CASSMLLAGDSYNEQFF. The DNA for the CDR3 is TGTGCCAGTAGTATGCTACTAGCGGGAGACTCCTACAATGAGCAGTTCTTC.

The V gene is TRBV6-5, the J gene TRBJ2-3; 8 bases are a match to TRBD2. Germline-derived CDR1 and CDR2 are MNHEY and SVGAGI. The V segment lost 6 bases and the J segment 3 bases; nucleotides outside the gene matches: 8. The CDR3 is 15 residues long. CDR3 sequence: CASRRAGVGTDTQYF. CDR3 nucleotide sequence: TGTGCCAGCAGACGAGCGGGAGTGGGAACAGATACGCAGTATTTT.

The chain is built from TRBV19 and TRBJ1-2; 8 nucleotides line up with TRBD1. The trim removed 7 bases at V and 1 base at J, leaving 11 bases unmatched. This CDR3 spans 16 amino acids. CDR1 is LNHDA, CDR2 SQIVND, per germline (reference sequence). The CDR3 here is CASKDQGASINYGYTF. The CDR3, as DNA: TGTGCCAGTAAAGACCAGGGGGCGTCCATTAACTATGGCTACACCTTC.